The 19 T cell receptor beta chains listed next were all sequenced from one sample in a study of blood T cell repertoires in COVID-19. Libraries were prepared by immunoSEQ multiplex PCR; TCRdb keeps only in-frame clonotypes and omits some of them. Here the sample spans 200,000 or so clones, about 80% being singletons. Sample: PBMCs or T cells enriched from blood (not recorded which). The receptor source for this set is a woman aged 40 to 50 with acute COVID-19.

The chain recombines TRBV7-2 with TRBJ1-5, with 9 bases lining up with TRBD1. The CDR3 sequence is 15 residues long. With V trimmed by 5 bases and J by 5 bases, 7 bases remained unmatched. CDR1 and CDR2 from the germline V gene are SGHTA and FQGNSA. CDR3 coding DNA: TGTGCCAGCAGCCCGGGACAGGGATCCCATCAGCCCCAGCATTTT. It translates to CASSPGQGSHQPQHF.

CDR3 nucleotides: TGCGCCAGCAGCCAGGGGACACAATCTGAAGGCTACACCTTC. It specifies CASSQGTQSEGYTF. The gene calls are TRBV4-1 and TRBJ1-2; D might be TRBD1 (6 bases). Trimming pared 3 bases from V and 8 bases from J, leaving 16 bases between. This CDR3 has 14 amino acids. Germline CDR1 reads MGHRA; CDR2 reads YSYEKL.

The rearrangement joins TRBV18 to TRBJ1-3; no reliable D call. Trimming took off 1 base at V and 4 bases at J, with 11 bases between the two ends. This CDR3 is built from 15 residues. Germline assignment: CDR1 KGHSH and CDR2 LQKENI. CDR3 loop: CASSPRRLEGNTIYF. The CDR3 DNA reads TGTGCCAGCTCACCACGGCGACTGGAGGGAAACACCATATATTTT.

This clone was recorded once. DNA of the CDR3: TGTGCCAGCAGCCCCAAACAGGGACCGGGGGGCTACACCTTC. It encodes CASSPKQGPGGYTF. The V and J genes are TRBV7-2 and TRBJ1-2; tentative D call: TRBD1 (6 bases). Trimming stripped 5 bases from V and 8 bases from J, with 18 bases between. CDR3 length: 14 residues. Germline CDR1 and CDR2: SGHTA and FQGNSA.

The chain's CDR3 is CASSLTYASTDTQYF. The DNA of the CDR3 is TGTGCCAGCAGCTTGACTTATGCTAGCACAGATACGCAGTATTTT. This chain uses TRBV5-4 with TRBJ2-3; D is uncertain. Germline lookup yields CDR1 SGHNT and CDR2 YYREEE (reference sequence). This CDR3 comprises 15 residues. Trimming pared 1 base from V and 0 bases from J, leaving 9 bases between.

This chain connects TRBV5-1 to TRBJ2-7; D is possibly TRBD2 (5 bases). Trimming cost V 7 bases and J 0 bases, with 14 bases left between them. Germline V gene data show CDR1 as SGHRS and CDR2 as YFSETQ. CDR3 length: 14 amino acids. The DNA for the CDR3 is TGCGCCAGCCGGGCAGAAGGGAGCTCCTACGAGCAGTACTTC. It encodes CASRAEGSSYEQYF.

This clone was detected a few times. The genes are TRBV9 and TRBJ2-7; 7 bases agree with TRBD1. CDR1 is SGDLS, CDR2 YYNGEE, per germline. V gave up 0 bases and J gave up 2 bases; unmatched junction bases: 5. The CDR3 contains 15 residues. The CDR3 spells CASSVATGDAYEQYF. CDR3 DNA: TGTGCCAGCAGCGTAGCTACAGGGGATGCCTACGAGCAGTACTTC.

With regard to this clone: The same CDR3 also results from other DNA sequences found in this sample. This rearrangement joins TRBV5-1 to TRBJ1-4, with 8 nucleotides matching TRBD1. Looked up from germline, CDR1 is SGHRS and CDR2 is YFSETQ. V shed 2 bases, J shed 7 bases, and the junction held 4 bases outside the gene matches. This CDR3 region has 14 residues. This CDR3 is CASSLGQGGEKLFF. CDR3 in DNA: TGCGCCAGCAGCTTAGGACAGGGAGGTGAAAAACTGTTTTTT.

J is TRBJ1-4 and V is TRBV7-7, with D tentatively TRBD1 (6 bases). V shed 2 bases and J shed 8 bases, with 15 bases lying between them. CDR1 and CDR2 (germline): SSHAT, FNYEAQ (reference sequence). This CDR3 contains 15 residues. CDR3 region: CASSLTGRGDEKLFF. The CDR3 DNA is TGTGCCAGCAGCTTAACGGGCAGGGGCGACGAAAAACTGTTTTTT.

CDR3 loop: CASSSRTGLESEQFF. In DNA, the CDR3 is TGTGCCAGCAGCTCCCGGACGGGACTAGAGTCTGAGCAGTTCTTC. J is TRBJ2-1 and V is TRBV7-3, with 8 bases fitting TRBD2. The V gene's germline CDR1 is SGHTA and CDR2 FQGTGA. CDR3 length: 15 residues. Trimming cost V 4 bases and J 9 bases; bases outside gene matches: 11.

This clone was picked up one time. The J gene is TRBJ1-3, the V gene TRBV14; D is unclear. Germline CDR1 SGHDN, CDR2 FVKESK. Trimming cost V 1 base and J 0 bases, with 13 bases left between them. This CDR3 spans 17 amino acids. CDR3 amino acids: CASSQVGELSSGNTIYF. The CDR3 coding sequence is TGTGCCAGCAGCCAAGTGGGCGAACTGAGCTCTGGAAACACCATATATTTT.

V is TRBV4-1 and J is TRBJ1-2; weak D call: TRBD1 (5 bases). CDR3 size: 18 residues. CDR1 MGHRA and CDR2 YSYEKL come from the germline V gene. The V end was cut by 2 bases, the J end by 8 bases, with 27 bases between. The CDR3 region has the DNA TGCGCCAGCAGCCAAACTGATTTTGGCGGGACCGCCTCAAGCGGCTACACCTTC. Translated: CASSQTDFGGTASSGYTF.

This clone has more than one count but fewer than ten. The chain employs TRBV19 and TRBJ1-1, with 8 bases aligning to TRBD1. The V and J ends lost 3 bases and 3 bases, in that order; junction bases with no gene match: 12. From germline, CDR1 is LNHDA and CDR2 SQIVND (reference sequence). The CDR3 length is 17 residues. This chain's CDR3 is CASSIMSGGEGDTEAFF. The CDR3 DNA is TGTGCCAGTAGTATTATGTCAGGGGGCGAGGGGGACACTGAAGCTTTCTTT.

This sequence joins TRBV10-1 and TRBJ1-2; D is uncertain. CDR1 and CDR2 (germline): WNHNN, SYGVQD (reference sequence). V dropped 10 bases and J dropped 7 bases, with 28 bases sitting between them. The CDR3 spans 16 residues. CDR3 DNA sequence: TGCGCCATCGAACACCCCGTCGGGGTTAAGTTGAGTGGCTACACCTTC. Protein sequence: CAIEHPVGVKLSGYTF.

This clone appeared a single time. CDR3 region: CASSLDWTGHDTEAFF. In DNA, the CDR3 is TGTGCCAGCAGCTTAGATTGGACAGGGCACGACACTGAAGCTTTCTTT. This chain connects TRBV11-3 to TRBJ1-1; 8 positions match TRBD1. Germline V gives CDR1 SGHNT, CDR2 YENEEA. The V gene end was trimmed by 0 bases and the J gene end by 3 bases; junction bases not matched to a gene: 6. The CDR3 is made up of 16 amino acids.

This rearrangement joins TRBV5-4 to TRBJ1-3; D unclear. Germline V gene data show CDR1 as SGHNT and CDR2 as YYREEE (reference sequence). The CDR3 has 13 residues. V lost 4 bases, J lost 2 bases, and 7 bases lay in between. The CDR3 sequence is CASSAGTGNTIYF. CDR3 in DNA: TGTGCCAGCAGCGCAGGTACTGGAAACACCATATATTTT.

The chain joins TRBV28 to TRBJ2-3; 8 positions agree with TRBD2. The CDR3 length is 16 residues. Germline V gene data show CDR1 as MDHEN and CDR2 as SYDVKM. V dropped 6 bases and J dropped 9; count of bases not matched to a gene: 17. The CDR3 DNA reads as TGTGCCAGCAGCCGACCGGGACTAGATGTGAGGGGGACGCAGTATTTT. Translating it yields CASSRPGLDVRGTQYF.

In its sample, this clone was seen a few times. This chain connects TRBV11-1 to TRBJ2-5; 7 bases are a match to TRBD1. The CDR3 covers 16 residues. V trimming: 5 bases; J trimming: 5 bases; junction bases outside the gene matches: 14. Germline V gene data show CDR1 as SGHAT and CDR2 as FQDESV (reference sequence). CDR3 loop: CASSRTPGTVIETQYF. The CDR3 DNA is TGTGCCAGCAGCCGGACCCCCGGGACAGTGATCGAGACCCAGTACTTC.

The chain is built from TRBV5-6 and TRBJ1-1; D uncertain. V gave up 0 bases and J gave up 8 bases, with 14 bases separating them. Germline values: CDR1 SGHDT, CDR2 YYEEEE. The CDR3 is made up of 14 amino acids. CDR3 residues: CASSLGGERFEAFF. CDR3 sequence (DNA): TGTGCCAGCAGCTTGGGTGGGGAGAGATTCGAAGCTTTCTTT. Together with reference TRBV5-6 and TRBJ1-1, the CDR3 gives the full variable domain: DAGVTQSPTHLIKTRGQQVTLRCSPKSGHDTVSWYQQALGQGPQFIFQYYEEEERQRGNFPDRFSGHQFPNYSSELNVNALLLGDSALYLCASSLGGERFEAFFGQGTRLTVV.